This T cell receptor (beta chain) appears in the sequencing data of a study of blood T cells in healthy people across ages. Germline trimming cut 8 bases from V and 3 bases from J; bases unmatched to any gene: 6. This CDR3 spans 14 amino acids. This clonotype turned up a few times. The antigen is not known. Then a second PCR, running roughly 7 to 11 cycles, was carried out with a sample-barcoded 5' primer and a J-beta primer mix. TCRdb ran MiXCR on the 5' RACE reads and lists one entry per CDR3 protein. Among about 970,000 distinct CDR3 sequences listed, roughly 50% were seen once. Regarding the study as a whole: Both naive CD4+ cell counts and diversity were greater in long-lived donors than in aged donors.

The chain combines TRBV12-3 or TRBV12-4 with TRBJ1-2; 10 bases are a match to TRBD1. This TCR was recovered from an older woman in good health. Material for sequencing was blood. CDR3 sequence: CASGSGTGDYGYTF. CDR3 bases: TGTGCCAGCGGCTCCGGGACAGGGGACTATGGCTACACCTTC.